This is a list of T cell receptor beta chains from one sample in a study of blood T cell repertoires in COVID-19. Data came from immunoSEQ multiplex PCR; TCRdb stores just in-frame clones and leaves some out. The data contain 350,000 to 450,000 clones, around nine tenths of them singletons. Sequenced: peripheral blood. Every receptor here comes from a woman aged 55 to 70 with COVID-19, enrolled during active disease. The conserved cysteine and the conserved F or W are not part of the CDR3 here. Fields, in order: V gene, CDR3 length, J gene, CDR3 protein.

TRBV9,16,TRBJ2-3,ASSVAEGTSGSTDTQY
TRBV18,12,TRBJ1-6,ASHAGTYNSPLH
TRBV25-1,12,TRBJ1-2,ASSEGGSHYGYT
TRBV27,12,TRBJ1-2,ASSSVGGADGYT
TRBV30,13,TRBJ1-6,AWSTGQGEGSPLH
TRBV28,11,TRBJ1-4,ASAGQAYEKLF
TRBV5-1,15,TRBJ2-1,ASSLRSGGASYNEQF
TRBV5-5,15,TRBJ2-7,ASSHILSGAVFYEQY
TRBV3-1/TRBV3-2,12,TRBJ1-5,ASNSGTQNQPQH
TRBV4-1,18,TRBJ2-3,ASSRDLAGGAGPRTDTQY
TRBV12-3/TRBV12-4,9,TRBJ1-1,ASSFAGGAF
TRBV3-1/TRBV3-2,16,TRBJ1-5,ASSKTADRGYSNQPQH
TRBV6-5,12,TRBJ2-1,ASFHASGRNEQF
TRBV30,11,TRBJ1-5,AWSLTGWQPQH
TRBV21-1,15,TRBJ2-1,ASSSQQGIKFHNEQF
TRBV12-3/TRBV12-4,11,TRBJ2-7,ASRPPGGRLQY
TRBV30,12,TRBJ1-1,AWSSSGARAEAF
TRBV29-1,13,TRBJ2-1,SVGGKAYSYNEQF
TRBV19,12,TRBJ2-5,ASTWGGNQETQY
TRBV19,13,TRBJ1-4,ASSLPGQGREKLF
TRBV7-3,12,TRBJ1-2,ASSSRTGDTGYT
TRBV10-3,12,TRBJ1-4,AISESQQGSKLF
TRBV9,12,TRBJ1-2,ASSVVGSSGGYT
TRBV24-1,14,TRBJ2-1,ATSDSLAGSYNEQF
TRBV4-2,14,TRBJ2-3,ASSQGRDRSTDTQY
TRBV5-1,12,TRBJ2-1,ASSLGSKYNEQF
TRBV7-3,13,TRBJ2-1,ASSSGLAGYNEQF
TRBV2,12,TRBJ2-1,ASRTGTATNEQF
TRBV7-6,13,TRBJ2-7,ASSLKDSRSYEQY
TRBV5-1,12,TRBJ1-4,ASALDREGERLF
TRBV6-5,11,TRBJ2-5,ASSRTGTETQY
TRBV5-1,15,TRBJ2-7,ASSFSWTSGAGNEQY
TRBV18,12,TRBJ1-6,ASSPGQGDSPLH
TRBV7-2,11,TRBJ1-2,ASSFGDRVGYT
TRBV7-6,15,TRBJ2-1,ASSPRPTGGKRNEQF
TRBV5-1,14,TRBJ2-5,ASSLAPTQVQETQY
TRBV5-1,14,TRBJ1-5,ASSPGQGQSNQPQH
TRBV7-8,14,TRBJ1-1,ASSSQGQGLGTEAF
TRBV6-1,13,TRBJ2-1,ASSEDMNSYNEQF
TRBV18,13,TRBJ2-2,ASSPPGGFTGELF
TRBV10-3,14,TRBJ2-6,AISGYANPGANVLT
TRBV19,10,TRBJ1-1,ASRIGDTEAF
TRBV29-1,12,TRBJ2-1,SAIASVPHNEQF
TRBV7-9,13,TRBJ2-7,ASSYGLAATYEQY
TRBV6-1,13,TRBJ1-4,ASSDTGKVNEKLF
TRBV7-3,9,TRBJ2-1,ASSPGREQF
TRBV28,13,TRBJ1-2,ASSSTGGHNYGYT
TRBV19,14,TRBJ1-1,ASSISWTGRDTEAF
TRBV5-1,12,TRBJ1-1,ASSLIESSTEAF
TRBV19,13,TRBJ2-7,ASSGGSGGRYEQY
TRBV5-1,13,TRBJ1-2,ASSLEGGSDYGYT
TRBV29-1,10,TRBJ2-3,SGGARTDTQY
TRBV6-1,10,TRBJ2-3,ASSEHTDTQY
TRBV25-1,12,TRBJ2-7,ASSDPSSPYEQY
TRBV4-1,11,TRBJ1-2,ASSQERAYGYT
TRBV6-5,13,TRBJ1-1,ASSPFRGMGTEAF
TRBV3-1/TRBV3-2,11,TRBJ1-6,ASSQDIGSPLH